A single sample is the source of the 21 T cell receptor beta chains below, sequenced in a study of OX40 agonist ivuxolimab in advanced cancers. Library construction relied on the immunoSEQ multiplex PCR assay. TCRdb took this table from immuneACCESS and kept in-frame rearrangements with V and J called. Such tables lack part of the clones; where checked against another copy, unresolved V genes explain under half of the gap, and the rest is unexplained. The sample profile shows 85,000 to 100,000 clones; 85% to 95% of them were found once. Around 0.28% of the sample goes to the ten largest clones. The sample consisted of CD4+ or CD8+ T cells sorted from blood, taken in a trial of the OX40 agonist ivuxolimab. The receptors here all came from an adult with an advanced solid tumor such as melanoma, head and neck, liver or kidney cancer.

The chain uses TRBV2 and TRBJ2-5, with D possibly called TRBD1 or TRBD2 (5 bases each). The CDR3 is made up of 12 amino acids. Per germline, CDR1 SNHLY and CDR2 FYNNEI. V was trimmed by 9 bases and J by 1 base, leaving 9 bases between them. The CDR3 nucleotides are TGTGCCAGAGGGACGATCCAAGAGACCCAGTACTTC. This sequence encodes CARGTIQETQYF.

This clone was recorded once. The rearrangement joins TRBV19 to TRBJ1-2; TRBD1 agrees at 7 bases. The germline CDR1 and CDR2 sequences are LNHDA and SQIVND (reference sequence). J was trimmed by 7 bases and V by 2 bases; bases with no gene match: 7. The CDR3 runs to 14 residues. The CDR3 sequence is CASSIQGGDGGYTF. CDR3 in DNA: TGTGCCAGTAGTATACAGGGGGGCGACGGTGGCTACACCTTC.

The genes are TRBV30 and TRBJ1-5; 7 bases align to TRBD1. Germline V gene lookup returns CDR1 GTSNPN and CDR2 SVGIG (reference sequence). Germline trimming cut 2 bases from V and 4 bases from J; bases unmatched to any gene: 2. The CDR3 loop spans 13 amino acids. Here the CDR3 DNA reads TGTGCCTGGAGTATCAGGGGGAATCAGCCCCAGCATTTT. The encoded protein is CAWSIRGNQPQHF.

For the CDR3, the DNA is TGTGCCTGGAGTGAGGACAGTAATCAGCCCCAGCATTTT. Amino acids: CAWSEDSNQPQHF. This chain links TRBV30 with TRBJ1-5; a weak D match, TRBD1 (6 bases). The CDR3 covers 13 residues. The germline V and J ends were trimmed by 1 base and 4 bases, with 8 bases remaining between them. CDR1 and CDR2 (germline): GTSNPN, SVGIG (reference sequence).

The chain recombines TRBV5-1 with TRBJ1-1; D gene uncertain. The germline CDR1 and CDR2 sequences are SGHRS and YFSETQ. This CDR3 has 15 residues. The V end lost 5 bases, the J end lost 5 bases, and 19 bases lay between the germline ends. CDR3 sequence reads: CASRLRAGADTEAFF. The CDR3 nucleotides are TGCGCCAGCAGACTAAGAGCTGGAGCGGATACTGAAGCTTTCTTT. Filled out from reference TRBV5-1 and TRBJ1-1, the complete variable domain reads KAGVTQTPRYLIKTRGQQVTLSCSPISGHRSVSWYQQTPGQGLQFLFEYFSETQRNKGNFPGRFSGRQFSNSRSEMNVSTLELGDSALYLCASRLRAGADTEAFFGQGTRLTVV.

This chain connects TRBV7-3 to TRBJ2-2, with TRBD1 matching over 7 bases. V shed 8 bases and J 5 bases; nucleotides not matched to a gene: 8. The CDR3 runs to 14 residues. Germline V lookup: CDR1 SGHTA, CDR2 FQGTGA. CDR3 sequence (DNA): TGTGCCAGCCATAAACAGGGGATAACCGGGGAGCTGTTTTTT. This translates into CASHKQGITGELFF.

The table lists this clone with a count of one. V usage is TRBV7-9 and J usage is TRBJ1-2, with 9 positions matching TRBD1. Germline lookup yields CDR1 SEHNR and CDR2 FQNEAQ (reference sequence). This CDR3 is 12 amino acids long. V lost 5 bases and J lost 6; bases outside the gene matches: 1. CDR3 bases: TGTGCCAGCAGCCGGGACAGGGATGGCTACACCTTC. It codes for CASSRDRDGYTF.

The chain couples TRBV7-9 to TRBJ1-5; TRBD1 aligns across 8 bases. The ends lost 5 bases at V and 3 bases at J; junction bases unmatched: 6. Germline CDR1 SEHNR, CDR2 FQNEAQ (reference sequence). The CDR3 runs to 15 residues. The DNA of the CDR3 is TGTGCCAGCAGCGGTGACAGGGGTAACAATCAGCCCCAGCATTTT. Translating gives CASSGDRGNNQPQHF.

This chain uses TRBV19 with TRBJ1-2, with D possibly matching TRBD1 (5 bases). CDR1 is LNHDA, CDR2 SQIVND, per germline (reference sequence). This CDR3 region has 13 residues. Between the trimmed V and J ends, which lost 7 bases and 5 bases, there was a span of 14 bases. The CDR3 sequence: CASIWDLGYGYTF. CDR3 in DNA: TGTGCCAGTATCTGGGACTTAGGATATGGCTACACCTTC.

The rearrangement uses TRBV4-1 and TRBJ1-2, with D maybe TRBD1 (6 bases). The CDR3 loop spans 17 amino acids. Germline CDR1 and CDR2: MGHRA and YSYEKL. Trimming cost V 4 bases and J 7 bases, with 25 bases left between them. CDR3 sequence: CASSPGGGASLVGGYTF. CDR3 bases: TGCGCCAGCAGCCCCGGTGGGGGCGCTTCATTAGTAGGTGGCTACACCTTC.

The chain links TRBV11-3 to TRBJ2-5; the D is unclear. The V end was cut by 5 bases, the J end by 3 bases, with 4 bases between. Germline CDR1 and CDR2: SGHNT and YENEEA. The CDR3 is 11 residues long. For the CDR3, the DNA is TGTGCCAGCAGCCCAAAAGAGACCCAGTACTTC. Translated: CASSPKETQYF.

V usage is TRBV6-4 and J usage is TRBJ2-1; unclear D gene. CDR1 and CDR2 from the germline V gene are MRHNA and SNTAGT. The CDR3 is made up of 12 amino acids. The V end lost 1 base, the J end lost 10 bases, and 8 bases lay between the germline ends. The CDR3: CASSDWIGEQFF. The CDR3 DNA follows: TGTGCCAGCAGTGACTGGATCGGAGAGCAGTTCTTC.

This clone has more than one count but fewer than ten. CDR3 sequence (DNA): TGTGCCACCAGCAGACAGAGTGCTGTACAAGCTTTCTTT. Translation: CATSRQSAVQAFF. The chain joins TRBV15 to TRBJ1-1; D remains ambiguous. The germline V gene has CDR1 LNHNV and CDR2 YYDKDF (reference sequence). The ends were cut back, 2 bases at V and 9 bases at J, with 13 bases in the middle. The CDR3 runs to 13 residues.

The sample holds one count of this clone. V and J are TRBV6-4 and TRBJ2-1; unclear D gene. V lost 6 bases and J 10 bases, leaving 22 bases between the germline ends. This CDR3 comprises 15 residues. Per the germline V gene, CDR1 is MRHNA and CDR2 is SNTAGT. This CDR3 is CASSAMVSGSSEQFF. The CDR3 DNA is TGTGCCAGCAGCGCAATGGTTTCGGGCTCCTCCGAGCAGTTCTTC.

This chain connects TRBV30 to TRBJ1-1, with D possibly matching TRBD1 (6 bases). Germline CDR1 GTSNPN, CDR2 SVGIG (reference sequence). Trimming left V 4 bases short and J 6 bases short, with 15 bases between. The CDR3 loop spans 13 amino acids. Written as DNA, the CDR3 is TGTGCCTGGAACCCAGGACAGTTTTCTGAAGCTTTCTTT. Translating gives CAWNPGQFSEAFF.

The V gene is TRBV7-2, the J gene TRBJ1-1, with TRBD1 matching 8 bases. The V gene end was trimmed by 5 bases and the J gene end by 3 bases; junction bases not matched to a gene: 8. This CDR3 is built from 15 residues. Germline lookup yields CDR1 SGHTA and CDR2 FQGNSA. The CDR3, as DNA: TGTGCCAGCAGCCCAATACAGGGGGTGGACACTGAAGCTTTCTTT. This codes for CASSPIQGVDTEAFF.

The chain joins TRBV4-3 to TRBJ2-6, with a tentative D call TRBD1 (5 bases). CDR3 length: 17 amino acids. Germline CDR1 LGHNA, CDR2 YSLEER. V lost 2 bases to trimming and J lost 1 base, with 12 bases between them. CDR3 sequence: CASSQNRQISGANVLTF. As DNA, the CDR3 is TGCGCCAGCAGCCAAAATCGACAGATATCTGGGGCCAACGTCCTGACTTTC.

The chain uses TRBV7-2 and TRBJ2-2; D perhaps matches TRBD1 (5 bases). This CDR3 is built from 15 residues. V shed 5 bases and J shed 4 bases, with 14 bases lying between them. Germline V gives CDR1 SGHTA, CDR2 FQGNSA. The CDR3 coding sequence is TGTGCCAGCAGCCTGGGCAGGGTGAGCACCGGGGAGCTGTTTTTT. Protein: CASSLGRVSTGELFF.

The V call is TRBV30, the J call TRBJ1-1; no reliable D call. The germline gives CDR1 GTSNPN, CDR2 SVGIG (reference sequence). V lost 4 bases, J lost 8 bases, and 23 bases lay in between. This CDR3 region has 15 residues. CDR3 in amino acids: CAWTLLGPTMGEAFF. Written as DNA, the CDR3 is TGTGCCTGGACCCTCCTTGGCCCAACCATGGGGGAAGCTTTCTTT.

The gene calls are TRBV6-1 and TRBJ2-7; TRBD2 might be the D (6 bases). Per germline, CDR1 MNHNS and CDR2 SASEGT. V dropped 5 bases and J dropped 12 bases, with 17 bases sitting between them. The CDR3 contains 12 residues. This CDR3 reads CASSFLFGGAYF. DNA of the CDR3: TGTGCCAGCAGTTTCCTGTTCGGGGGTGCGTACTTC.

In this sample, this clone turned up once. The junction shows a germline mismatch at one end, possibly a read error. J is TRBJ2-5 and V is TRBV28; D is unresolved. Per germline, CDR1 MDHEN and CDR2 SYDVKM. The CDR3 length is 12 residues. CDR3 sequence: CASSRDQGTQYF. Written as DNA, the CDR3 is TGTGCCAGCAGTCGAGATCAAGGGACCCAGTACTTC.